Below, 29 T cell receptor beta chains from the same sample are listed, as sequenced in a study of T cell clusters in autoimmune cytopenias (dated by TCRdb to about 2019). Per sample, about 230 ng of peripheral blood genomic DNA, 35,000 to 40,000 genome equivalents, was used for TRB amplification. The sequencer was an Illumina MiSeq. To amplify TRB rearrangements, a touch-down multiplex PCR protocol was run with the TRB-A and TRB-B primer pools combined in a single tube. After the reads were reprocessed by TCRdb, one entry was made per CDR3 protein sequence, with no DNA. The sample's clone listing holds roughly 4,000 distinct CDR3 sequences. About 15% of the sample is taken by the ten largest. Sequences were obtained from peripheral blood. The receptors shown here come from a human donor with an autoimmune cytopenia or autoimmune hepatitis (not recorded which).

V and J are TRBV19 and TRBJ2-2; lacking DNA, the TRBD1 call made by TCRdb goes unchecked. The CDR3 sequence is 17 residues long. Germline loops: CDR1 LNHDA, CDR2 SQIVND (reference sequence). The CDR3 sequence is CASSIALGQGASGELFF. The full variable domain, completed using reference TRBV19 and TRBJ2-2, is DGGITQSPKYLFRKEGQNVTLSCEQNLNHDAMYWYRQDPGQGLRLIYYSQIVNDFQKGDIAEGYSVSREKKESFPLTVTSAQKNPTAFYLCASSIALGQGASGELFFGEGSRLTVL.

The chain couples TRBV12-3 or TRBV12-4 to TRBJ2-2. This CDR3 region has 11 residues. This CDR3 reads CASSRVGELFF.

V and J are TRBV18 and TRBJ2-7. The CDR3 spans 13 residues. Germline CDR1 and CDR2: KGHSH and LQKENI. This chain's CDR3 is CASSQADTYEQYF.

The CDR3 sequence: CASRDSFVQETQYF. The chain has TRBV6-2 or TRBV6-3 and TRBJ2-5; no DNA is available, so the TRBD1 call from TCRdb remains unchecked. This CDR3 spans 14 amino acids. Germline V gene data show CDR1 as MNHEY and CDR2 as SVGEGT.

V gene TRBV6-1 combines with J gene TRBJ2-7; the TCRdb D gene call, TRBD2, has no DNA to confirm it. Germline V gene sequence: CDR1 MNHNS, CDR2 SASEGT. This CDR3 is built from 15 residues. This CDR3 reads CASSEWSSGAYEQYF.

This chain connects TRBV6-5 to TRBJ2-7; without DNA, the TCRdb call of TRBD2 cannot be checked. The CDR3 has 14 amino acids. CDR1 MNHEY and CDR2 SVGAGI come from the germline V gene. CDR3 sequence reads: CASSGLAGDNEQYF.

This clonotype counts as medium-sized by frequency. This sequence joins TRBV19 and TRBJ2-7; TCRdb outputs TRBD1, but without DNA this stays unchecked. The CDR3 is made up of 14 amino acids. The V gene's germline CDR1 is LNHDA and CDR2 SQIVND (reference sequence). This CDR3 reads CASSITEGWDEQYF.

This clonotype is classed as large by frequency. The V call is TRBV29-1, the J call TRBJ2-5; TCRdb's assignment of TRBD2 cannot be checked, as there is no DNA. CDR1 is SQVTM and CDR2 is ANQGSEA in the germline V gene. CDR3 length: 18 amino acids. This CDR3 reads CSVEVWLSLAGGMETQYF.

Its frequency marks this clonotype as large. V usage is TRBV19 and J usage is TRBJ2-6; as DNA is missing, the TRBD1 call by TCRdb cannot be tested. Germline-derived CDR1 and CDR2 are LNHDA and SQIVND (reference sequence). The CDR3 extends over 15 amino acids. The CDR3 reads CASLHTGSGANVLTF.

The chain couples TRBV29-1 to TRBJ1-1; as DNA is missing, the TRBD1 call by TCRdb cannot be tested. The CDR3 is 14 amino acids. Per germline, CDR1 SQVTM and CDR2 ANQGSEA. The CDR3 is CSVEVRGTNTEAFF.

This clonotype registers medium-sized by frequency. The chain is built from TRBV29-1 and TRBJ2-7; TCRdb's D call, TRBD2, is unchecked because there is no DNA. Per the germline V gene, CDR1 is SQVTM and CDR2 is ANQGSEA. This CDR3 contains 13 residues. CDR3 in amino acids: CSVGTSGSYEQYF.

CDR3 in amino acids: CSARYDRGTYEQYF. The chain is built from TRBV20-1 and TRBJ2-7; TCRdb outputs TRBD1, but without DNA this stays unchecked. Germline loops: CDR1 DFQATT, CDR2 SNEGSKA (reference sequence). The CDR3 spans 14 residues.

Its frequency marks this clonotype as medium-sized. This chain joins TRBV7-6 and TRBJ2-5. Germline lookup yields CDR1 SGHVS and CDR2 FNYEAQ. The CDR3 has 15 residues. The CDR3 reads CASSLGGMVQETQYF.

Measured by frequency, this clonotype is medium-sized. V and J are TRBV11-1 and TRBJ2-3; no DNA is available, so the TRBD1 call from TCRdb remains unchecked. The CDR3 runs 15 residues. CDR1 and CDR2 (germline): SGHAT, FQDESV (reference sequence). CDR3 sequence: CASARGGTAPDTQYF. Combining the CDR3 with reference TRBV11-1 and TRBJ2-3 gives the whole variable domain EAEVAQSPRYKITEKSQAVAFWCDPISGHATLYWYRQILGQGPELLVQFQDESVVDDSQLPKDRFSAERLKGVDSTLKIQPAELGDSAMYLCASARGGTAPDTQYFGPGTRLTVL.

This chain links TRBV18 with TRBJ2-2. Germline lookup yields CDR1 KGHSH and CDR2 LQKENI. The CDR3 spans 15 residues. CDR3 in amino acids: CASSPGTSGTGELFF.

The chain carries TRBV5-1 and TRBJ2-1; the D call of TRBD1 rests on TCRdb alone, since no DNA is present to check it. The CDR3 runs 15 residues. Germline CDR1 is SGHRS and CDR2 is YFSETQ. The CDR3 sequence is CASSPGTALGNEQFF.

The chain employs TRBV24-1 and TRBJ2-1. This CDR3 has 14 residues. Germline V CDR1 and CDR2: KGHDR, SFDVKD. The CDR3 protein is CATSDRRSYNEQFF.

This chain connects TRBV29-1 to TRBJ2-3; TCRdb names TRBD2, which stays unverified in the absence of DNA. CDR1 SQVTM and CDR2 ANQGSEA come from the germline V gene. CDR3 size: 14 residues. CDR3 amino acids: CSADGLAGAGAQYF.

This chain uses TRBV5-4 with TRBJ2-3; TCRdb's D gene call, TRBD2, goes unchecked for lack of DNA. The length of the CDR3 is 14 residues. The germline gives CDR1 SGHNT, CDR2 YYREEE (reference sequence). The CDR3: CATKKAGVPDTQYF.

CDR3 protein: CASSPGLAGAPYEQYF. The chain carries TRBV7-6 and TRBJ2-7; TCRdb selects TRBD2, and the lack of DNA leaves this call unchecked. Germline values: CDR1 SGHVS, CDR2 FNYEAQ. CDR3 length: 16 amino acids.

CDR3 sequence reads: CASGTGGSYNEQFF. The rearrangement uses TRBV7-2 and TRBJ2-1; the D call from TCRdb, TRBD1, cannot be confirmed without DNA. The V gene's germline CDR1 is SGHTA and CDR2 FQGNSA. The CDR3 runs to 14 residues.

This clonotype counts as medium-sized (0.01 to 0.1%) by frequency. J is TRBJ2-2 and V is TRBV5-4; TCRdb calls TRBD1, which cannot be checked without DNA. The germline gives CDR1 SGHNT, CDR2 YYREEE (reference sequence). This CDR3 contains 16 residues. CDR3: CASSPPGKGGTGELFF. The variable domain in full, completed from reference TRBV5-4 and TRBJ2-2, reads ETGVTQSPTHLIKTRGQQVTLRCSSQSGHNTVSWYQQALGQGPQFIFQYYREEENGRGNFPPRFSGLQFPNYSSELNVNALELDDSALYLCASSPPGKGGTGELFFGEGSRLTVL.

By frequency, this clonotype registers medium-sized. The rearrangement links TRBV29-1 to TRBJ1-1; TCRdb selects TRBD1, and the lack of DNA leaves this call unchecked. Germline V gene sequence: CDR1 SQVTM, CDR2 ANQGSEA. This CDR3 region has 14 residues. CDR3 residues: CSVEGGRTNTEAFF.

J is TRBJ2-7 and V is TRBV19; TCRdb names TRBD1, which stays unverified in the absence of DNA. Germline CDR1 and CDR2: LNHDA and SQIVND (reference sequence). The CDR3 has 16 amino acids. CDR3 residues: CASSADRGSILYEQYF.

The chain uses TRBV27 and TRBJ2-1; TCRdb selects TRBD1, and the lack of DNA leaves this call unchecked. The germline CDR1 and CDR2 sequences are MNHEY and SMNVEV (reference sequence). This CDR3 has 13 amino acids. The CDR3 is CASSNGGNNEQFF.

The chain combines TRBV6-2 or TRBV6-3 with TRBJ2-7; TCRdb names TRBD1, which stays unverified in the absence of DNA. Germline lookup yields CDR1 MNHEY and CDR2 SVGEGT. The CDR3 is 16 residues long. The CDR3 loop is CASSPLGSGRSNEQYF.

The chain couples TRBV5-1 to TRBJ2-3; there is no DNA to check the TCRdb D call of TRBD1. The CDR3 runs 15 residues. Germline V gene sequence: CDR1 SGHRS, CDR2 YFSETQ. The CDR3 sequence is CASSLAGGVTDTQYF.

The chain has TRBV6-1 and TRBJ2-3; without DNA, the TCRdb call of TRBD2 cannot be checked. From germline, CDR1 is MNHNS and CDR2 SASEGT. The CDR3 has 18 residues. Here the CDR3 reads CASSELAGLAGPTDTQYF.

The chain uses TRBV5-4 and TRBJ2-5; TCRdb proposes TRBD2, but this gene call is untestable without DNA. The germline CDR1 and CDR2 sequences are SGHNT and YYREEE (reference sequence). This CDR3 has 14 residues. CDR3 sequence reads: CASSVGLAEETQYF.